These 14 T cell receptor beta chains came from one sample sequenced in a study of tissue T cells after allogeneic stem cell transplantation. Described time point: mouse harvest day 7 after allogeneic transplant. Tail vein injection delivered 10^7 T-cell-depleted bone marrow cells and 10^6 splenic CD5+ T cells. TCRdb's copy holds only in-frame clones and misses some; the assay was immunoSEQ multiplex PCR. Here the sample spans some 2,600 clones, around half being singletons. Sequencing input: spleen. All receptors derive from a female BALB/c mouse given C57BL/6 T cells with graft-versus-host disease after an allogeneic hematopoietic cell transplant.

Of note for this clone: The genes and germline here are from mouse. The read finishes 1 residue shy of the CDR3 end, and the germline J gene is used to complete it. The chain is built from TRBV14 and TRBJ1-3; 11 bases align to TRBD1. The V gene end was trimmed by 5 bases and the J gene end by 1 base; junction bases not matched to a gene: 5. Germline lookup yields CDR1 SGHDT and CDR2 FRDEAV. This CDR3 is built from 16 residues. CDR3 DNA, as far as it was read: TGTGCCAGCAGCTCGGACAGGGGGCTGTCTGGAAATACGCTCTAT. Translated: CASSSDRGLSGNTLY. The entire CDR3 sequence reads CASSSDRGLSGNTLYF.

This clone was observed once. The germline and genes are mouse ones. The read terminates 1 residue before the CDR3 end, so the remaining end is supplied by the germline J gene. This chain joins TRBV4 and TRBJ2-1; TRBD2 matches at 9 bases. V shed 4 bases, J shed 1 base, and the junction held 5 bases outside the gene matches. The germline gives CDR1 LGHDT, CDR2 YNNKQL (reference sequence). This CDR3 is 16 amino acids long. CDR3 DNA, as far as it was read: TGTGCCAGCAGCTCTGGGGGGGGCGAGAACTATGCTGAGCAGTTC. Translation: CASSSGGGENYAEQF. The entire CDR3 protein is CASSSGGGENYAEQFF.

As to this clone: These gene names are mouse names. The read gets to within 1 residue of the CDR3 end, and the germline J gene fills in the rest. The chain carries TRBV19 and TRBJ2-5; 8 bases line up with TRBD2. The CDR3 length is 14 residues. The trim removed 2 bases at V and 2 bases at J, leaving 1 base unmatched. Germline V gene sequence: CDR1 FNHDT, CDR2 SITEND (reference sequence). The CDR3 bases that were read are TGTGCCAGCAGTATCTGGGGGGCCCAAGACACCCAGTAC. Translating gives CASSIWGAQDTQY. The entire CDR3 protein reads CASSIWGAQDTQYF. Filled out from reference TRBV19 and TRBJ2-5, the complete variable domain reads GGIITQTPKFLIGQEGQKLTLKCQQNFNHDTMYWYRQDSGKGLRLIYYSITENDLQKGDLSEGYDASREKKSSFSLTVTSAQKNEMAVFLCASSIWGAQDTQYFGPGTRLLVL.

As concerns this clone: Mouse gene names apply. The read halts 1 residue ahead of the CDR3 end, with the missing end drawn from the germline J gene. This chain links TRBV1 with TRBJ2-5; D might be TRBD1 (8 bases). Looked up from germline, CDR1 is NSQYPW and CDR2 is LRSPGD (reference sequence). V lost 5 bases and J lost 3, with 12 bases in between. The CDR3 is 14 amino acids. The sequenced CDR3 bases are TGCACCTGCAGTTCACAGGGGGGGCAAGACACCCAGTAC. Amino acid sequence: CTCSSQGGQDTQY. The CDR3 reads in full as CTCSSQGGQDTQYF.

In the case of this clone: Gene labels here are mouse ones. Here the CDR3 reads CASSLSWGSQNTLYF. The CDR3 bases that were read are TGTGCCAGCAGTCTGTCCTGGGGGAGTCAAAACACCTTGTAC. The chain carries TRBV26 and TRBJ2-4, with 7 nucleotides matching TRBD2. The DNA ends 1 residue before the CDR3 does, and the rest of the CDR3 is filled in from the germline J gene. Germline CDR1 and CDR2: KGHPV and FQNQEV (reference sequence). V shed 0 bases and J 0 bases; nucleotides not matched to a gene: 0. This CDR3 spans 15 amino acids.

This clone was recorded a few times. Gene labels here are mouse ones. The read halts 1 residue ahead of the CDR3 end, with the missing end drawn from the germline J gene. The chain is built from TRBV4 and TRBJ2-5; 12 bases match TRBD2. Germline CDR1 is LGHDT and CDR2 is YNNKQL (reference sequence). This CDR3 spans 14 amino acids. The V segment lost 8 bases and the J segment 6 bases; nucleotides outside the gene matches: 6. The sequenced part of the CDR3 DNA is TGTGCCAGCCCCGGGACTGGGGGGCAGGACACCCAGTAC. Translated: CASPGTGGQDTQY. The CDR3 as a whole reads CASPGTGGQDTQYF.

Of note for this clone: Any gene name here is a mouse gene name. The read finishes 1 residue shy of the CDR3 end, and the germline J gene is used to complete it. The chain is built from TRBV26 and TRBJ1-1, with D perhaps matching TRBD1 (5 bases). The V end lost 4 bases, the J end lost 4 bases, and 13 bases lay between the germline ends. The CDR3 loop spans 14 amino acids. Germline assignment: CDR1 KGHPV and CDR2 FQNQEV (reference sequence). The CDR3 sequence: CASSREGTGTEVFF. CDR3 bases read: TGTGCCAGCAGTCGGGAGGGGACGGGCACAGAAGTCTTC.

As regards this clone: Mouse germline and gene names are used. The read ends 1 residue before the CDR3 terminus; that terminus is restored from the germline J gene. V gene TRBV20 combines with J gene TRBJ2-1, with 7 bases identical to TRBD2. The junction had 2 bases not matched to a gene; V was cut back by 2 bases and J by 4 bases. CDR1 and CDR2 from the germline V gene are GFQATS and STVNSAI. The CDR3 length is 13 residues. The DNA read from the CDR3 is TGTGGTGCTAGGCTGGGGGTGTATGCTGAGCAGTTC. Translation gives CGARLGVYAEQF. In full, the CDR3 is CGARLGVYAEQFF. Full variable domain (rest looked up from reference TRBV20 and TRBJ2-1): GALVYQYPRRTICKSGTSMRMECQAVGFQATSVAWYRQSPQKTFELIALSTVNSAIKYEQNFTQEKFPISHPNLSFSSMTVLNAYLEDRGLYLCGARLGVYAEQFFGPGTRLTVL.

With respect to this clone: Mouse gene names apply. The CDR3 goes on 1 residue after the read ends, and that part is filled in from the germline J gene. V is TRBV12-1 and J is TRBJ1-5; D is unclear. The CDR3 loop spans 14 amino acids. Per the germline V gene, CDR1 is SGHSN and CDR2 is HYEKVE. Between the trimmed V and J ends, which lost 0 bases and 0 bases, there was a span of 5 bases. The chain's CDR3 is CASSLTDNNQAPLF. CDR3 bases read: TGTGCCAGCTCTCTCACAGATAACAACCAGGCTCCGCTT.

Points on this clone: Mouse names are used for the genes. The read comes to an end 1 residue before the CDR3 does, leaving the germline J gene to fill in the end. The chain joins TRBV13-2 to TRBJ1-3; 7 nucleotides agree with TRBD1. Germline trimming cut 2 bases from V and 1 base from J; bases unmatched to any gene: 6. The CDR3 extends over 16 amino acids. Germline CDR1 NNHNN, CDR2 SYGAGS (reference sequence). The part of the CDR3 DNA that was read is TGTGCCAGCGGTGACGCGGGACAGACATCTGGAAATACGCTCTAT. Translated, it gives CASGDAGQTSGNTLY. The whole CDR3 protein reads CASGDAGQTSGNTLYF.

As to this clone: Each gene name is a mouse one. The read stops 1 residue short of the end of the CDR3; the missing end is completed from the germline J gene. V usage is TRBV3 and J usage is TRBJ1-4, with D maybe TRBD1 (5 bases). V lost 6 bases, J lost 5 bases, and 7 bases lay in between. The CDR3 runs to 12 residues. Germline V gives CDR1 SNHLY, CDR2 FYNGKV (reference sequence). The chain's CDR3 is CASRRQNERLFF. The CDR3 bases that were read are TGTGCCAGCAGACGACAGAACGAAAGATTATTT. Full variable domain (outside the CDR3, taken from reference TRBV3 and TRBJ1-4): GPKVLQIPSHQIIDMGQMVTLNCDPVSNHLYFYWYKQILGQQMEFLVNFYNGKVMEKSKLFKDQFSVERPDGSYFTLKIQPTALEDSAVYFCASRRQNERLFFGHGTKLSVL.

This clone was seen only a few times. Gene names are the mouse ones. Read sequence stops 1 residue before the CDR3 end, and the germline J gene provides the missing end. The V call is TRBV16, the J call TRBJ1-3, with unresolved D. Trimming stripped 8 bases from V and 0 bases from J, with 8 bases between. The CDR3 is 13 residues long. Germline V gene data show CDR1 as SGHSA and CDR2 as FRNQAP. The CDR3 region is CASSKDSGNTLYF. Incomplete CDR3 DNA: TGTGCAAGCTCAAAGGATTCTGGAAATACGCTCTAT.

As for this clone: Genes and germline are mouse. Sequencing ends 1 residue short of the CDR3 end; the germline J gene provides the rest. The chain uses TRBV3 and TRBJ2-5; D is undetermined. CDR1 and CDR2 (germline): SNHLY, FYNGKV (reference sequence). This CDR3 region has 13 residues. V lost 2 bases and J 4 bases, leaving 7 bases between the germline ends. The CDR3 spells CASSLRREDTQYF. CDR3 DNA (partial): TGTGCCAGCAGCTTAAGGAGGGAAGACACCCAGTAC.

Regarding this clone: Gene names and germline refer to mouse. The read terminates 1 residue before the CDR3 end, so the remaining end is supplied by the germline J gene. The rearrangement links TRBV15 to TRBJ2-4, with TRBD2 matching over 8 bases. Germline V CDR1 and CDR2: SGHND, FRSKSL. After removal of 2 bases from V and 3 bases from J, the junction contained 1 base not matched to a gene. The CDR3 spans 14 residues. The chain's CDR3 is CASSLLGGQNTLYF. The covered CDR3 bases are TGTGCCAGCAGTTTACTGGGGGGACAAAACACCTTGTAC.